This entry is about one T cell receptor beta chain. The entry originates in a study of blood T cell repertoires in COVID-19. In the study overall: COVID-19 samples collected from the United States, Italy and Spain covered acute and convalescent phases.

Those enrolled, adults aged about 18 to 89 years, came from about two dozen US areas. Cohorts were assigned according to the clinical history that participants reported. Cohort 3 donors were reported recovered after two negative PCRs, clearance, or symptom resolution. Trimming stripped 8 bases from V and 4 bases from J, with 17 bases between. The CDR3 extends over 14 amino acids. Looked up from germline, CDR1 is MDHEN and CDR2 is SYDVKM. Libraries were prepared by immunoSEQ multiplex PCR; TCRdb keeps only in-frame clonotypes and omits some of them. The sample contains roughly 290,000 clones, around 90% of which appear only once.

Sequenced: PBMCs or T cells enriched from blood (not recorded which). The clonotype was recovered from a woman aged 40 to 55 who had recovered from COVID-19. V usage is TRBV28 and J usage is TRBJ2-5; D may be TRBD2 (6 bases). The CDR3 region has the DNA TGTGCCAGCCAGAGTGGCGGGATCGTAGAGACCCAGTACTTC. Amino acid sequence: CASQSGGIVETQYF.